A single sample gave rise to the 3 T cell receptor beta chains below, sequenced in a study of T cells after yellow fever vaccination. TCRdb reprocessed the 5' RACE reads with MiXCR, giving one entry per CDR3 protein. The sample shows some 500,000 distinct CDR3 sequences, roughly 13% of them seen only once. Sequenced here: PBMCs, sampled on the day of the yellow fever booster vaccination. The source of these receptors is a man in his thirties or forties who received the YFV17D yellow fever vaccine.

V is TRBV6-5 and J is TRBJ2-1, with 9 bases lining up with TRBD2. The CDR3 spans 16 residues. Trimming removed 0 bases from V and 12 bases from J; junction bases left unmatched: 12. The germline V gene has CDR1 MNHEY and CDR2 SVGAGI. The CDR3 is CASSYSGAGGRLGQFF. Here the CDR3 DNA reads TGTGCCAGCAGTTACTCCGGGGCGGGAGGGCGTTTAGGGCAGTTCTTC.

CDR3 nucleotide sequence: TGCAGTGCTAGTGCTTGGGGAGACAGGGGGTCGGCGGAGCAGTACTTC. Translated: CSASAWGDRGSAEQYF. The V gene is TRBV20-1, the J gene TRBJ2-7, with 9 bases lining up with TRBD1. From germline, CDR1 is DFQATT and CDR2 SNEGSKA (reference sequence). The CDR3 contains 16 residues. V lost 3 bases and J lost 7; bases outside the gene matches: 16.

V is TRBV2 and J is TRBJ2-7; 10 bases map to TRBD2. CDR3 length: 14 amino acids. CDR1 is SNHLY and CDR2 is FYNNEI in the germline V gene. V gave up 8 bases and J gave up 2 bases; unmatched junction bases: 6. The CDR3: CASLSGRLAYEQYF. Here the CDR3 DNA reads TGTGCCAGCCTTAGCGGGAGGCTAGCCTACGAGCAGTACTTC.